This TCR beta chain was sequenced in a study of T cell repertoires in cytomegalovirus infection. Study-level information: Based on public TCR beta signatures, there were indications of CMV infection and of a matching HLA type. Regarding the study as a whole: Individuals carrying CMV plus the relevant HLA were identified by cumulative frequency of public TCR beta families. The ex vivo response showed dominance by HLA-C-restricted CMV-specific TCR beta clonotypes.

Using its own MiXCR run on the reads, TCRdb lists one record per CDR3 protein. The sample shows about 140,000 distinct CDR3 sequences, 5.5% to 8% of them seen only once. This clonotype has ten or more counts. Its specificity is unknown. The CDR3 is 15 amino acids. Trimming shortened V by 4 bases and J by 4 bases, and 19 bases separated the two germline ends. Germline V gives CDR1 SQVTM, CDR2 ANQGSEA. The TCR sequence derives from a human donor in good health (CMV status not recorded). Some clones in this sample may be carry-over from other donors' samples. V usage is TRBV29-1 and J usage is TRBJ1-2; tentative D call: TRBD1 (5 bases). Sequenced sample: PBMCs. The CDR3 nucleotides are TGCAGCGTTGCCCCCCTGGCAATCGGGACCTATGGCTACACCTTC. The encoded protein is CSVAPLAIGTYGYTF. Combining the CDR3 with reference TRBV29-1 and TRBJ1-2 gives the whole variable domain SAVISQKPSRDICQRGTSLTIQCQVDSQVTMMFWYRQQPGQSLTLIATANQGSEATYESGFVIDKFPISRPNLTFSTLTVSNMSPEDSSIYLCSVAPLAIGTYGYTFGSGTRLTVV.